The present entry profiles one T cell receptor (beta chain) with its context. Its antigen target is currently unknown. There are no base qualities to consult, and no much larger clone falls within one base. This record belongs to a study of cytomegalovirus exposure and HLA in healthy donors (dated by TCRdb to the late 2010s). Context from the whole study: An earlier analysis of 587 of the donors reported approximately 290 Gb of sequence data and roughly 100 million unique TCR beta sequences from 150 million to 200 million T cells. Donor age, sex, ethnicity and CMV serostatus were collected together with the repertoire data. In addition to the first cohort of 500 to 850 subjects, a separate validation cohort of under 150 different subjects was used. The study aimed to test whether cataloging public T cell receptors could reveal signatures of past pathogen exposure. A later analysis re-analyzed previously published TCR beta repertoires from roughly 690 donors and added high-resolution HLA genotyping to study TCR occurrence patterns. About 330 gigabases of sequencing data and around 85 million unique TCR sequences made up an early release that covered 500 to 700 HLA-typed donors. Among a few hundred genotyped donors of the cohort, an average of approximately 240,000 unique TCR beta nucleotide sequences were sequenced per donor, around 18% of them non-productive. The later analysis used no new phenotypic data to find candidate immune exposures, relying instead on TCR beta sequences and their occurrence across donors. In an earlier analysis of a few hundred of the donors, high-throughput TCR beta sequencing was used to judge whether each TCR beta V gene segment behaved as functional or pseudogenic. The T cell repertoires of some 670 subjects were profiled by immunosequencing and related to cytomegalovirus serostatus. Among the approximately 420 genotyped donors, about 85% belonged to the genetic ancestry cluster associated with self-reported Caucasian donors. All discovery cohort repertoires had been generated on a single sequencing platform. About five DR-DQ haplotypes were handled as single units for association and clustering because linkage in the cohort was strong. HLA typing covered class I and class II loci at four-digit resolution. The number of typed donors differed by locus: about 620-630 for A, B, C, DRB1 and DQB1; approximately 520 for DQA1; 606 for DPA1; and roughly 490 for DPB1. In a later genetic analysis, genome-wide SNP genotypes for about 55% of the roughly 700 donors were used, and that subset was treated as a discovery cohort. The study combined high-throughput TCR immunosequencing, statistical association of individual TCRs with disease status, and machine learning to predict cytomegalovirus infection status.

The library came from the immunoSEQ multiplex PCR assay. For the multiplex PCR, a mixture combining 60 forward primers for TCR Vbeta segments and 13 reverse primers for TCR Jbeta segments was used. A multiplex PCR assay on genomic DNA amplified the CDR3 region of rearranged TCR beta genes. On the Illumina HiSeq System, the amplified TCR beta libraries were sequenced as 87-base-pair reads. Processing in the source paper ran as follows. A later analysis counted about 80 million unique TCR beta chains across the 650 to 700 repertoires, and roughly 10 million of these chains were shared by at least two donors. Raw reads were error-corrected and collapsed into unique sequences with a nearest-neighbor algorithm that merged closely related sequences to remove PCR and sequencing errors. To assign V, D and J gene segments, CDR3 sequences were aligned to IMGT reference sequences. Each retained sequence needed at least a six-nucleotide match to both a V gene segment and a J gene segment. Rearrangements were called productive when the CDR3 lacked stop codons and stayed in frame with V and J; all others were non-productive. CDR3 was defined according to IMGT convention as the region running from the second conserved V-encoded cysteine to the conserved J-encoded phenylalanine. Sequences without an unambiguous match to a single V gene segment were excluded from the earlier analysis of approximately 560 of the donors. In an earlier analysis of approximately 550 of the donors, V segments were called functional above 56.7% productive rearrangements and were called segregating when the between-donor standard deviation exceeded 5%. To diagnose cytomegalovirus status from the catalog of TCR beta chain sequences, a statistical classification framework was built. A later analysis assigned V and J genes by comparing TCR nucleotide sequences with IMGT/GENE-DB human TR gene sequences. A later analysis assigned CDR3 sequences and most-parsimonious VDJ recombination scenarios with the TCRdist pipeline. In a later analysis, each TCR beta chain was defined by its CDR3 amino acid sequence together with its V-gene family, and reads lacking a unique V-gene family were excluded. A later analysis removed 592 highly shared, low-generation-probability nucleotide sequences to deal with suspected cross-contamination and a sequencing artifact. For each public chain, a later analysis derived a clonal expansion index from normalized ranks of inferred template counts within each repertoire. A later analysis computed generation probabilities with a VDJ recombination model fitted to out-of-frame rearrangements, and checked the results against IGoR. Hypergeometric tests were used in a later analysis to score TCR-TCR, TCR-HLA and TCR-CMV co-occurrence, with a repertoire-size bias correction applied to the TCR pairs. To estimate false discovery rates, a later analysis permuted the HLA or CMV assignments 20 times. In a later analysis, co-occurring TCRs were grouped using DBSCAN, with TCRdist sequence similarity added in when clustering inside HLA-allele-positive subsets. Repertoires with fewer than 30,000 or more than 120,000 public chains were left out of co-occurrence clustering, as were about five repertoires with anomalous nucleotide sharing. TCRdb provides this immuneACCESS table in a form limited to in-frame rearrangements. Some clones are lacking; in checked studies, under half of them reflect an unresolved V gene, and why the rest are absent is not known. That table gives V, J and clone size, and the DNA gave D and trimming. The table for this sample lists around 120,000 clones; 81% of them were counted only once. The top ten clones comprise 3.9% of the sample.

The cohort consisted of approximately 670 healthy bone marrow donors. At the time of sampling, all cohort members were nominally healthy, though unrecorded immune exposures were likely present. The donor was CMV seronegative and was included in the group of about 400 seronegative cohort members. Each donor provided a peripheral blood sample, and peripheral blood mononuclear cells were used for TCR beta sequencing. The Qiagen DNeasy Blood Extraction Kit was used to extract genomic DNA from the blood cell samples. Here is what the overall study found, with its caveats: A later analysis found that most CMV-associated TCR beta chains appeared HLA-restricted, with HLA associations seemingly driven largely by CMV exposure. In this cohort, only TCR beta chains were sequenced, and detectable features were limited by the absence of alpha or paired-chain data. Linkage disequilibrium might explain the correlated functional status among segregating V segments, but an unknown experimental factor could not be excluded. The classifier was reported to diagnose cytomegalovirus status with high specificity and sensitivity in both the original cohort and the validation cohort. The authors suggested that the approach could potentially be extended to other disease states and immunological phenotypes. According to a later genetic analysis, donors in an Asian-associated ancestry cluster had fewer N-insertions in productive TCRs than the roughly 670-donor mean. A later analysis found that TCR association rates varied across HLA loci, with DRB1 alleles showing the most associated TCRs and HLA-C alleles the fewest. In a later analysis, several top co-occurrence clusters were reported to appear linked to parvovirus B19, influenza, CMV and Epstein-Barr virus. While some public TCRs were present in many individuals, most TCR sequences turned up only very rarely across donors. A group of highly shared sequence variants was considered likely to be a technical artifact of the sequencing pipeline. Some IMGT-functional V segments, including TRBV6-2 and TRBV6-3, could not be told apart with the 87-base-pair reads, so those segments were excluded. Three of the identified cytomegalovirus-associated TCR beta chains were confirmed in vitro to be specific for cytomegalovirus antigens. Specific HLA alleles were associated with 15,000 to 20,000 TCR beta sequences at a false discovery rate of 0.05 in a later analysis. CMV serostatus was the only immune exposure information available for the cohort. The study gave a list of 150 to 200 TCR beta chains associated with cytomegalovirus. A later genetic analysis associated a missense DCLRE1C variant with V-gene and J-gene trimming of TCR beta chains, and an independent cohort replicated the association. A further reported finding was that TCR beta sequences accurately predicted the HLA-A and HLA-B alleles for most subjects in the first cohort. Because counts were too low, roughly 18 rarely observed V segments, including chromosome 9 orphons, were left out of the earlier analysis of several hundred of the donors. Roughly uniform sequencing depth across donors was assumed in presence/absence analyses, although this assumption may not hold. HLA typing was unavailable for some donors at each locus, so association tests used only the typed subset. In an earlier analysis of 587 of the donors, most TCR beta V segments appeared in productive rearrangements about 90% or about 30% of the time, broadly matching IMGT annotations. When HLA alleles, especially DR and DQ, strongly co-occurred, TCR associations were difficult to assign to individual alleles. Compared with equally common non-associated chains, HLA-associated TCR beta chains in a later analysis were more clonally expanded and had lower generation probabilities.

The CDR3 runs 16 residues from the cysteine to the phenylalanine. Only CDR3 DNA remains: 48 bases, in frame from the first base. The CDR1 and CDR2 encoded by the germline V gene (reference sequence) are SGHNT and YYREEE. Here V drops 4 bases and J drops 5 bases, and the junction holds 7 bases not matched to any gene. Specimen: PBMCs. The sequence derives from a woman younger than 45 in good health and CMV-seronegative. The chain employs TRBV5-4 and TRBJ2-3, with 13 middle bases fitting TRBD2. DNA sequence: TGTGCCAGCAGCACCGGGACTAGCGGGAATAGAGATACGCAGTATTTT. Translated, this is CASSTGTSGNRDTQYF.